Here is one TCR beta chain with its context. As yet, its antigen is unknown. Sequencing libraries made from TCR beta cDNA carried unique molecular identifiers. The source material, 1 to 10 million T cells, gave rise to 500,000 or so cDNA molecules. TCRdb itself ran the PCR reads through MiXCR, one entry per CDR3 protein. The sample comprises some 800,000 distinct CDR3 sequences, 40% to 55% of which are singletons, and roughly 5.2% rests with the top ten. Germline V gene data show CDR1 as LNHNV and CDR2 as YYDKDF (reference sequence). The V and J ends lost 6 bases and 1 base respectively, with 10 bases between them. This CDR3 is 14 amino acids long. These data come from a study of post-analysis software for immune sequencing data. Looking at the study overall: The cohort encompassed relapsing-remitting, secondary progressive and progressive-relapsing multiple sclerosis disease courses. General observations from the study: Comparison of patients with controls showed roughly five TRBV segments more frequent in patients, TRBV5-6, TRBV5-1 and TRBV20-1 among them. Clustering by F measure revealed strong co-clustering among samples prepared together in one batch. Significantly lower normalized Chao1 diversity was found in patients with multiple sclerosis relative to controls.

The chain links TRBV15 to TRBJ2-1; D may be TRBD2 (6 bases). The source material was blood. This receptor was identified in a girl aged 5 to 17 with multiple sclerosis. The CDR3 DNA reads TGTGCCACCAGGTCCGGGACTTCCTACAATGAGCAGTTCTTC. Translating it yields CATRSGTSYNEQFF.